These T cell receptor beta chains were read from a single sample in a study of cytomegalovirus exposure and HLA in healthy donors. The repertoire was sequenced with immunoSEQ multiplex PCR; TCRdb's copy has only in-frame clones and lacks some. Among approximately 97,000 clones listed, 79% were seen once. Sequencing used PBMCs. These receptors all come from a male donor in good health and CMV-seropositive. The CDR3 runs from the conserved cysteine through the conserved F or W. Each record gives: CDR3 protein, V gene, D gene, J gene. D genes are given only for firm matches.

CDR3aa: CASIGQGNNYGYTF; v_gene: TRBV6-6; d_gene: TRBD1; j_gene: TRBJ1-2
CDR3aa: CASSKTGNTEAFF; v_gene: TRBV19; d_gene: .; j_gene: TRBJ1-1
CDR3aa: CASSTRQGYGYTF; v_gene: TRBV9; d_gene: TRBD1; j_gene: TRBJ1-2
CDR3aa: CASSPQVAGTDTQYF; v_gene: TRBV18; d_gene: .; j_gene: TRBJ2-3
CDR3aa: CASSYRDRTYEQYF; v_gene: TRBV9; d_gene: TRBD1; j_gene: TRBJ2-7
CDR3aa: CASRPSGGSEQYF; v_gene: TRBV2; d_gene: TRBD2; j_gene: TRBJ2-7
CDR3aa: CASIRDTRPHF; v_gene: TRBV2; d_gene: .; j_gene: TRBJ1-5
CDR3aa: CSVERTGGEFF; v_gene: TRBV29-1; d_gene: TRBD1; j_gene: TRBJ2-1
CDR3aa: CASSSEGGQAEYGYTF; v_gene: TRBV11-2; d_gene: TRBD1; j_gene: TRBJ1-2
CDR3aa: CASSLARQGSGANVLTF; v_gene: TRBV5-1; d_gene: .; j_gene: TRBJ2-6
CDR3aa: CASSLDQGGSPLHF; v_gene: TRBV5-4; d_gene: .; j_gene: TRBJ1-6
CDR3aa: CASSPGTAKDTQYF; v_gene: TRBV5-1; d_gene: TRBD1; j_gene: TRBJ2-3
CDR3aa: CASSLLQGAGDGYTF; v_gene: TRBV5-1; d_gene: TRBD1; j_gene: TRBJ1-2
CDR3aa: CSAPGQGGYTF; v_gene: TRBV20-1; d_gene: .; j_gene: TRBJ1-2
CDR3aa: CASSAGGEPQPQHF; v_gene: TRBV7-8; d_gene: TRBD1; j_gene: TRBJ1-5
CDR3aa: CASTEVFRGRSNSPLHF; v_gene: TRBV6-1; d_gene: .; j_gene: TRBJ1-6
CDR3aa: CASSPAGPYEQYF; v_gene: TRBV6-5; d_gene: TRBD2; j_gene: TRBJ2-7
CDR3aa: CASSLAWGGVVSYEQYF; v_gene: TRBV5-8; d_gene: TRBD2; j_gene: TRBJ2-7
CDR3aa: CASSQQGRTEAFF; v_gene: TRBV10-2; d_gene: .; j_gene: TRBJ1-1
CDR3aa: CASSLIVSTRNNSPLHF; v_gene: TRBV5-4; d_gene: .; j_gene: TRBJ1-6
CDR3aa: CASSSGTGGIYEQYF; v_gene: TRBV7-7; d_gene: TRBD1; j_gene: TRBJ2-7
CDR3aa: CASSPEARSGNTIYF; v_gene: TRBV6-5; d_gene: .; j_gene: TRBJ1-3
CDR3aa: CASSDRGNDQPQHF; v_gene: TRBV25-1; d_gene: .; j_gene: TRBJ1-5
CDR3aa: CASSLAGDYGYTF; v_gene: TRBV11-1; d_gene: .; j_gene: TRBJ1-2
CDR3aa: CASSLDGRGKQYF; v_gene: TRBV7-2; d_gene: .; j_gene: TRBJ2-7
CDR3aa: CASSIAGDTDTQYF; v_gene: TRBV19; d_gene: .; j_gene: TRBJ2-3
CDR3aa: CSVELAGEPDTQYF; v_gene: TRBV29-1; d_gene: TRBD2; j_gene: TRBJ2-3
CDR3aa: CASSLGAGGLNEQFF; v_gene: TRBV7-3; d_gene: TRBD2; j_gene: TRBJ2-1
CDR3aa: CASSVGRTEAFF; v_gene: TRBV2; d_gene: .; j_gene: TRBJ1-1
CDR3aa: CASSERGGTDTQYF; v_gene: TRBV19; d_gene: TRBD2; j_gene: TRBJ2-3
CDR3aa: CSVDLGGTEAFF; v_gene: TRBV29-1; d_gene: .; j_gene: TRBJ1-1
CDR3aa: CASSTTGGQQPQHF; v_gene: TRBV5-1; d_gene: TRBD1; j_gene: TRBJ1-5
CDR3aa: CASSATIGTGGYSNQPQHF; v_gene: TRBV5-6; d_gene: TRBD1; j_gene: TRBJ1-5